Presented here are 11 T cell receptor beta chains from one specimen sequenced in a study of T cell responses to AZD1222 COVID-19 vaccine. Measured with immunoSEQ multiplex PCR; TCRdb has only the in-frame clones, and not every one. This sample yields about 160,000 clones, of which 92% are seen a single time; about 4.6% belongs to the top ten. Sample: peripheral blood, taken on day 0 of MenACWY control vaccination. These receptors originate from an adult in good health.

The chain employs TRBV7-3 and TRBJ2-1; 8 bases line up with TRBD2. From germline, CDR1 is SGHTA and CDR2 FQGTGA. The CDR3 has 15 amino acids. V lost 5 bases, J lost 9 bases, and 12 bases stayed unmatched. The CDR3 here is CASSPGTRVSGEQFF. CDR3 nucleotide sequence: TGTGCCAGCAGCCCCGGGACTAGAGTGTCGGGTGAGCAGTTCTTC.

Here the CDR3 DNA reads TGTGCCAGCAGCAAAGTTGGCGAGGCCTATGGCTACACCTTC. As protein: CASSKVGEAYGYTF. This sequence joins TRBV21-1 and TRBJ1-2. TRBV21-1 is recorded as a pseudogene. The CDR3 is 14 residues long.

The V call is TRBV30, the J call TRBJ2-7, with D possibly TRBD1 on 5 matching bases. Trimming took 7 bases from V and 1 from J, leaving 14 bases between them. The CDR3 contains 13 residues. Germline loops: CDR1 GTSNPN, CDR2 SVGIG (reference sequence). The CDR3 bases are TGTGCCTCGGACCCCCCAGGGTCCTACGAGCAGTACTTC. This sequence encodes CASDPPGSYEQYF. Using reference TRBV30 and TRBJ2-7 for the parts outside the CDR3, the full variable domain is SQTIHQWPATLVQPVGSPLSLECTVEGTSNPNLYWYRQAAGRGLQLLFYSVGIGQISSEVPQNLSASRPQDRQFILSSKKLLLSDSGFYLCASDPPGSYEQYFGPGTRLTVT.

The gene calls are TRBV19 and TRBJ1-5, with TRBD1 as a possible D gene (5 bases). In germline, CDR1 is LNHDA, CDR2 SQIVND (reference sequence). V lost 2 bases and J 7 bases, leaving 24 bases between the germline ends. This CDR3 has 18 amino acids. This chain's CDR3 is CASSIFRLSAGRGQPQHF. CDR3 bases: TGTGCCAGTAGTATATTTAGACTCAGCGCAGGGAGAGGGCAGCCCCAGCATTTT.

This clone was seen once. The genes are TRBV5-1 and TRBJ2-5; no definite D call. Trimming pared 1 base from V and 2 bases from J, leaving 6 bases between. CDR1 SGHRS and CDR2 YFSETQ come from the germline V gene. The CDR3 is 13 residues long. The CDR3 DNA sequence: TGCGCCAGCAGCTTGAAAGGGCAAGAGACCCAGTACTTC. Its protein is CASSLKGQETQYF. The whole variable domain, filled in from reference TRBV5-1 and TRBJ2-5, reads KAGVTQTPRYLIKTRGQQVTLSCSPISGHRSVSWYQQTPGQGLQFLFEYFSETQRNKGNFPGRFSGRQFSNSRSEMNVSTLELGDSALYLCASSLKGQETQYFGPGTRLLVL.

This chain connects TRBV6-5 to TRBJ2-2; D is ambiguous. Trimming cost V 4 bases and J 6 bases, with 15 bases left between them. This CDR3 has 15 amino acids. Germline lookup yields CDR1 MNHEY and CDR2 SVGAGI. CDR3 DNA: TGTGCCAGCAGTTGGTCGGCTGCCCCGCCCGGGGAGCTGTTTTTT. The encoded protein is CASSWSAAPPGELFF.

The CDR3 sequence: CASSPTPPYGYTF. For the CDR3, the DNA is TGTGCCAGCAGTCCCACACCGCCCTATGGCTACACCTTC. The rearrangement links TRBV12-3 or TRBV12-4 to TRBJ1-2, with D unresolved. The CDR3 has 13 amino acids. Trimming stripped 5 bases from V and 4 bases from J, with 11 bases between.

The chain uses TRBV28 and TRBJ1-5, with D uncertain. This CDR3 spans 13 amino acids. Trimming removed 5 bases at V and 4 bases at J, with 9 bases between. The germline V gene has CDR1 MDHEN and CDR2 SYDVKM. Here the CDR3 reads CASSAIGNQPQHF. CDR3 nucleotides: TGTGCCAGCAGTGCTATAGGGAATCAGCCCCAGCATTTT.

The chain combines TRBV27 with TRBJ1-1; maybe TRBD1 (5 bases). Germline V CDR1 and CDR2: MNHEY, SMNVEV (reference sequence). The germline V and J ends were trimmed by 5 bases and 8 bases, with 24 bases remaining between them. The CDR3 runs to 16 residues. CDR3 bases: TGTGCCAGCAGTAGGTGGCAGGGTGACGGGAATGGGGAAGCTTTCTTT. Protein: CASSRWQGDGNGEAFF.

The chain employs TRBV29-1 and TRBJ2-7; D might be TRBD2 (5 bases). Per germline, CDR1 SQVTM and CDR2 ANQGSEA. Trimming stripped 3 bases from V and 7 bases from J, with 7 bases between. This CDR3 comprises 10 residues. CDR3 protein: CSVEEEEQYF. CDR3 coding DNA: TGCAGCGTTGAGGAGGAGGAGCAGTACTTC.

The rearrangement links TRBV27 to TRBJ1-3; D gene uncertain. CDR1 and CDR2 (germline): MNHEY, SMNVEV (reference sequence). The CDR3 consists of 18 residues. Trimming left V 3 bases short and J 0 bases short, with 18 bases between. CDR3 protein: CASSLNLPGITSGNTIYF. The CDR3, as DNA: TGTGCCAGCAGTTTGAATCTTCCCGGGATTACCTCTGGAAACACCATATATTTT.